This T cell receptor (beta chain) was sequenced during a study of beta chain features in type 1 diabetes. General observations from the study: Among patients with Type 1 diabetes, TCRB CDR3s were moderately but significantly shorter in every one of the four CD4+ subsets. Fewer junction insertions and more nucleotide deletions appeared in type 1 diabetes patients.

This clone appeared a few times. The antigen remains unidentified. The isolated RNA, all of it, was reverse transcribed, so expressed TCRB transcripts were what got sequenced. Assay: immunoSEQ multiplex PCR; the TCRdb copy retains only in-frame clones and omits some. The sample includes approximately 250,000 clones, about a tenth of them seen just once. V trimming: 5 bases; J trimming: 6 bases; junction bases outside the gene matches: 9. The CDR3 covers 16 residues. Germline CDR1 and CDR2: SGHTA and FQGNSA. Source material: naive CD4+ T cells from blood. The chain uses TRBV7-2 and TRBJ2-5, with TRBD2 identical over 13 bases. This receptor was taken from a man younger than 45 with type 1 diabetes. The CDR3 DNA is TGTGCCAGCAGCGCCCAACTAGCGGGGGGGCGGAAGACCCAGTACTTC. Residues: CASSAQLAGGRKTQYF.